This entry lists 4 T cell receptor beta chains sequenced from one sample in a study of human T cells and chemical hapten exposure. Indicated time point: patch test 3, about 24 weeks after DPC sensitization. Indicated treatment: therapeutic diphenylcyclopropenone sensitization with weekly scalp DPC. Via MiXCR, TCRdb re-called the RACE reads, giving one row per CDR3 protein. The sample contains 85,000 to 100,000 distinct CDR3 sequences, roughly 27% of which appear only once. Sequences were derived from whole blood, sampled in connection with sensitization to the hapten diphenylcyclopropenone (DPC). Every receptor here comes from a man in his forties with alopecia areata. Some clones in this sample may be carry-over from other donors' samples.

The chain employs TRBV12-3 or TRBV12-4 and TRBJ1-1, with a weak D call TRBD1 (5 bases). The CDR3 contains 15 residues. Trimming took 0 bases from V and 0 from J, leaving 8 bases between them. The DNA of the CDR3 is TGTGCCAGCAGTTTAGCCGGACACCTGAACACTGAAGCTTTCTTT. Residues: CASSLAGHLNTEAFF.

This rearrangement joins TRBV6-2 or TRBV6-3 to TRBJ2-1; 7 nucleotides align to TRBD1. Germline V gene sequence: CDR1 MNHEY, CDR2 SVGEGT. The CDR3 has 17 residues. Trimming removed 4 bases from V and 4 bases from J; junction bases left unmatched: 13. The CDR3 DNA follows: TGTGCCAGCAGTTCGAACTCCAGGGGGAAAGCGTACAATGAGCAGTTCTTC. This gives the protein CASSSNSRGKAYNEQFF.

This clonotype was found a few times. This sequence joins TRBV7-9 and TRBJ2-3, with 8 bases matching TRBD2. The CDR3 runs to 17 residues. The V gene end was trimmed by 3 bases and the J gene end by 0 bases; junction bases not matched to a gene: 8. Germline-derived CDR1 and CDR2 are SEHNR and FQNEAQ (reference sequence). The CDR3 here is CASSFPGRGVSTDTQYF. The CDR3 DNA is TGTGCCAGCAGCTTCCCCGGGAGGGGTGTAAGCACAGATACGCAGTATTTT.

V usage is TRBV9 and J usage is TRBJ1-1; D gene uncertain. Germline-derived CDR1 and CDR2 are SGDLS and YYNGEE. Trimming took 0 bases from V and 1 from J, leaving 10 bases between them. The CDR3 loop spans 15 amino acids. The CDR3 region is CASSVGPISNTEAFF. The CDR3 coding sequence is TGTGCCAGCAGCGTAGGGCCGATCTCGAACACTGAAGCTTTCTTT.